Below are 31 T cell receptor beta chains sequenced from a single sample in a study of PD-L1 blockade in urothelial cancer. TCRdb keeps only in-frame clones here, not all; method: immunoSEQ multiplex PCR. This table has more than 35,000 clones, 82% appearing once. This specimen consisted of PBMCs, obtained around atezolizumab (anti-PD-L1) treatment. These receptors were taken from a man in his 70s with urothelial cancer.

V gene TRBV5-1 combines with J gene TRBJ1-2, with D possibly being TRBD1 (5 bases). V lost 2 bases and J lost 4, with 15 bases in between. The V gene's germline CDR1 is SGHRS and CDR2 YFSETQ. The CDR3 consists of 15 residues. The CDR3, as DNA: TGCGCCAGCAGCTTAAACTCGGACACCTCCTATGGCTACACCTTC. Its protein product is CASSLNSDTSYGYTF.

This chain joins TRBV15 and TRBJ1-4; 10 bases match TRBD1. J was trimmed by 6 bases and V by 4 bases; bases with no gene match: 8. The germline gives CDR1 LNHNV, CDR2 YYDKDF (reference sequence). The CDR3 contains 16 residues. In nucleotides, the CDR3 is TGTGCCACCAGCATAGGGCTGACAGGGGGCTATGAAAAACTGTTTTTT. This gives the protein CATSIGLTGGYEKLFF.

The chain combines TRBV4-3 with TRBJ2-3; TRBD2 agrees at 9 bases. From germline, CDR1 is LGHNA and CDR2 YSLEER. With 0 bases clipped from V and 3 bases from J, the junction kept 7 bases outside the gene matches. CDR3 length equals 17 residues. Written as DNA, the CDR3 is TGCGCCAGCAGCCAAGATGGAGCGGGAGGTCGGACAGATACGCAGTATTTT. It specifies CASSQDGAGGRTDTQYF.

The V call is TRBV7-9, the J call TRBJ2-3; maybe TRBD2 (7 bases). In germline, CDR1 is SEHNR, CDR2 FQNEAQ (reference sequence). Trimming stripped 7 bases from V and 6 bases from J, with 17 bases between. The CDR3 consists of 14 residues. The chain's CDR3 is CASTQGGGRDTQYF. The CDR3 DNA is TGTGCCAGCACTCAGGGCGGGGGCCGGGATACGCAGTATTTT.

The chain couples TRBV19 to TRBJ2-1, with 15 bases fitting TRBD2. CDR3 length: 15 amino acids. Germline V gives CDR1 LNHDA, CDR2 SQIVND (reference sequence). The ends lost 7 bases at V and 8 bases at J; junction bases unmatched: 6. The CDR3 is CASNLGLAGGDEQFF. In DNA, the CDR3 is TGTGCCAGTAACTTGGGACTAGCGGGAGGCGATGAGCAGTTCTTC.

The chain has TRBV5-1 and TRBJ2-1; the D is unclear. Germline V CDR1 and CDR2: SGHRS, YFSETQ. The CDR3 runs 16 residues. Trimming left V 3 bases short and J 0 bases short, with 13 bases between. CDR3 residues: CASSSSSGRSYNEQFF. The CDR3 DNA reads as TGCGCCAGCAGCTCATCGTCGGGTCGCTCCTACAATGAGCAGTTCTTC.

The CDR3 region is CASSPSGTSGSDTQYF. The CDR3 DNA reads TGTGCCAGCAGTCCGTCGGGGACTAGCGGGAGCGATACGCAGTATTTT. The chain combines TRBV7-2 with TRBJ2-3; 14 positions match TRBD2. V was clipped by 6 bases and J by 6 bases; unmatched bases: 8. CDR1 and CDR2 (germline): SGHTA, FQGNSA. CDR3 length: 16 residues.

The CDR3 is CATSRDRGAGTTDTQYF. In DNA form, the CDR3 reads TGTGCCACCAGCAGAGATCGGGGGGCGGGGACCACAGATACGCAGTATTTT. J is TRBJ2-3 and V is TRBV15; the D gene is possibly TRBD2 (7 bases). This CDR3 is 17 amino acids long. Germline V gives CDR1 LNHNV, CDR2 YYDKDF (reference sequence). Trimming pared 0 bases from V and 2 bases from J, leaving 15 bases between.

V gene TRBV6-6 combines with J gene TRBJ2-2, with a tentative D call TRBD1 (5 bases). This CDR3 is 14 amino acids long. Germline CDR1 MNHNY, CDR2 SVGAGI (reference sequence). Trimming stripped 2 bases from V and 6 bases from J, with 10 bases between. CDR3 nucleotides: TGTGCCAGCAGTTACGGGCAGGGCCCCGGGGAGCTGTTTTTT. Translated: CASSYGQGPGELFF.

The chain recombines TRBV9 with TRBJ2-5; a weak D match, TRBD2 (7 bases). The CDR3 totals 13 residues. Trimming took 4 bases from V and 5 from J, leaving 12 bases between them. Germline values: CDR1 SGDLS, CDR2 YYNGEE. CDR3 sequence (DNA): TGTGCCAGCAGCTACGGGGGGCGGGAGACCCAGTACTTC. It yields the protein CASSYGGRETQYF.

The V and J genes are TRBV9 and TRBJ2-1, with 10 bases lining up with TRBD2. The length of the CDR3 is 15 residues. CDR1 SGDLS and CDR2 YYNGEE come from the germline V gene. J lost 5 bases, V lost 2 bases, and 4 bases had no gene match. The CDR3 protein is CASSVASGRNNEQFF. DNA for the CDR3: TGTGCCAGCAGCGTTGCTAGCGGGAGAAACAATGAGCAGTTCTTC.

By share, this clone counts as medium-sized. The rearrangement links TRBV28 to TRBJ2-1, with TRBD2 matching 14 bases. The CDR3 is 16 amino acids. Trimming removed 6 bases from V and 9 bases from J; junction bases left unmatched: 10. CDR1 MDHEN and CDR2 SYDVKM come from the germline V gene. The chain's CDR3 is CASRQPGTSGRLEQFF. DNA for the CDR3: TGTGCCAGCAGGCAACCGGGGACTAGCGGGAGACTTGAGCAGTTCTTC.

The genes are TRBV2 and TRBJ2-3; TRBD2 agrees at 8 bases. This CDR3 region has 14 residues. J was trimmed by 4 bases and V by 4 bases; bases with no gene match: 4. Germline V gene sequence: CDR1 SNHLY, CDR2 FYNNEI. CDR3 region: CASSVGLAADTQYF. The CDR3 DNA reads TGTGCCAGCAGTGTAGGACTAGCAGCAGATACGCAGTATTTT.

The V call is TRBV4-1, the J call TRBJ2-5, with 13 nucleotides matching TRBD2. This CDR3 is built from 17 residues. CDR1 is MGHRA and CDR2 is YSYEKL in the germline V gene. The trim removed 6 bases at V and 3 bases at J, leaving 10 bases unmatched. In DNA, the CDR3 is TGCGCCAGCAGGCTCTCCGGGACTAGCGGGAACGAAGAGACCCAGTACTTC. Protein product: CASRLSGTSGNEETQYF.

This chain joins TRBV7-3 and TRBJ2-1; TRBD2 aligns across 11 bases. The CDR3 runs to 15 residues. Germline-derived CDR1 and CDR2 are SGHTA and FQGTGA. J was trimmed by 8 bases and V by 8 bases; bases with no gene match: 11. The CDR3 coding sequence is TGTGCCAGCGGATTAGCGGGAGGGATCGGTTATGAGCAGTTCTTC. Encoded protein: CASGLAGGIGYEQFF.

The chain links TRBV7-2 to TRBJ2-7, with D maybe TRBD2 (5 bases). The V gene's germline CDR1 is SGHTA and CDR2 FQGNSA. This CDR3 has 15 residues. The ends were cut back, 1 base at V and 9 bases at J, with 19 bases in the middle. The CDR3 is CASSLDGNPIDGQYF. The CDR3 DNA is TGTGCCAGCAGCTTAGACGGGAACCCGATTGACGGGCAGTACTTC.

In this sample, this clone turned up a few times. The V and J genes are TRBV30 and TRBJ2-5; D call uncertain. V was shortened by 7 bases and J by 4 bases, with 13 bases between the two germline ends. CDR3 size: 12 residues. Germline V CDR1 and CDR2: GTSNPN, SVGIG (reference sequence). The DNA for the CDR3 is TGTGCCTCCGCTTATAGCAGAGAGACCCAGTACTTC. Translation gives CASAYSRETQYF.

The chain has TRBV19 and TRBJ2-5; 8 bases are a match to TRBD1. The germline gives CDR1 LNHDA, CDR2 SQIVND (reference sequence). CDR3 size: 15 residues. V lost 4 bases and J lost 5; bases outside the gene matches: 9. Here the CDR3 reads CASSTPGTGSETQYF. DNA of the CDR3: TGTGCCAGTAGTACCCCTGGGACAGGTAGCGAGACCCAGTACTTC.

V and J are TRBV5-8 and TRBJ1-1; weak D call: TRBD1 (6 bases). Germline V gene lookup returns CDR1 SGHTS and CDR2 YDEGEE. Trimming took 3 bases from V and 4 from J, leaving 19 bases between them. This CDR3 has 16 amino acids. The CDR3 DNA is TGTGCCAGCAGCTCCCACAGGGTGGGGGGGCCCACTGAAGCTTTCTTT. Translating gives CASSSHRVGGPTEAFF.

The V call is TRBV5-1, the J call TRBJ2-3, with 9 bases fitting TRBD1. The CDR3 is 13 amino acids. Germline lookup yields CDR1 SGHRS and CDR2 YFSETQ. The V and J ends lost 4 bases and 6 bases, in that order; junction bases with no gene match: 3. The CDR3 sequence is CASSIGQGDTQYF. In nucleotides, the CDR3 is TGCGCCAGCAGCATAGGACAGGGGGATACGCAGTATTTT.

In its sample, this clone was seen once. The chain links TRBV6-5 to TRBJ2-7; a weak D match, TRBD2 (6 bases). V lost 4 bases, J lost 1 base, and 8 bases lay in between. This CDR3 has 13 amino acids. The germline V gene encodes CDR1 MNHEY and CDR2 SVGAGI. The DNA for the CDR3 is TGTGCCAGCAGTTGGGGGAGGTCCTACGAGCAGTACTTC. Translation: CASSWGRSYEQYF.

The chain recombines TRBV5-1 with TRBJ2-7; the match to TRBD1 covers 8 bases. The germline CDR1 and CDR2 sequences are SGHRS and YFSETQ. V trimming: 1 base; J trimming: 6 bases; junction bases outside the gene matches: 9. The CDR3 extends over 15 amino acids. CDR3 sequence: CASSLRSGTGSEQYF. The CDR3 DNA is TGCGCCAGCAGCTTGAGATCCGGGACAGGATCCGAGCAGTACTTC.

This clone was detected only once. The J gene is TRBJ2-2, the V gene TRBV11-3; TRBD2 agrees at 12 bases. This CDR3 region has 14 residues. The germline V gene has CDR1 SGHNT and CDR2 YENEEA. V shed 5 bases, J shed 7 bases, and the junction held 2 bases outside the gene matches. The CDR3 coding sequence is TGTGCCAGCAGCGCGACTAGCGGGAGCGGGGAGCTGTTTTTT. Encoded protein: CASSATSGSGELFF.

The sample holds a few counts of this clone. CDR3 nucleotides: TGTGCCAGCATTGCGGGACAGGGCAATCAGCCCCAGCATTTT. Its protein product is CASIAGQGNQPQHF. The chain couples TRBV6-1 to TRBJ1-5, with 8 bases identical to TRBD1. The CDR3 extends over 14 amino acids. Germline CDR1 MNHNS, CDR2 SASEGT. V lost 7 bases, J lost 2 bases, and 4 bases stayed unmatched.

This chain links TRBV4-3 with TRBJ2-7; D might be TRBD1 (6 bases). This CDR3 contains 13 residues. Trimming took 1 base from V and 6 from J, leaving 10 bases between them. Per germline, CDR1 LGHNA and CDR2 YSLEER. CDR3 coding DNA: TGCGCCAGCAGCCAAGGCAGGGGTCGCGAGCAGTACTTC. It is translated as CASSQGRGREQYF.

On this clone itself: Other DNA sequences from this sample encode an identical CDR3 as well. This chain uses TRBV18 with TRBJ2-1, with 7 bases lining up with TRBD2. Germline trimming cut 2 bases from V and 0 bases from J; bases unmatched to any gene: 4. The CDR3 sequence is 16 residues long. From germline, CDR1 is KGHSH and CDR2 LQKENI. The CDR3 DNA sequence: TGTGCCAGCTCACCAGGATTAGCGGGCTCCTACAATGAGCAGTTCTTC. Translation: CASSPGLAGSYNEQFF.

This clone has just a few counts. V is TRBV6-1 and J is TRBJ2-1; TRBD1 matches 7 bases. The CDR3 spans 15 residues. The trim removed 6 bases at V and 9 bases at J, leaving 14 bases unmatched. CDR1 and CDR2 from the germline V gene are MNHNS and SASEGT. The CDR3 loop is CASRIADRSRGEQFF. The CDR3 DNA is TGTGCCAGCAGAATCGCGGACAGGTCTCGGGGTGAGCAGTTCTTC.

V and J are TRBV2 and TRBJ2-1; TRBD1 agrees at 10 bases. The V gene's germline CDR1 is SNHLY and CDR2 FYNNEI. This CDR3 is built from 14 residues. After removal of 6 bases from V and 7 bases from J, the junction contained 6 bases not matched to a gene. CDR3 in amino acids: CASSRQGARNEQFF. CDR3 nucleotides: TGTGCCAGCAGCCGACAGGGGGCTAGGAATGAGCAGTTCTTC. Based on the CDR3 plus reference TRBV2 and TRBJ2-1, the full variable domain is EPEVTQTPSHQVTQMGQEVILRCVPISNHLYFYWYRQILGQKVEFLVSFYNNEISEKSEIFDDQFSVERPDGSNFTLKIRSTKLEDSAMYFCASSRQGARNEQFFGPGTRLTVL.

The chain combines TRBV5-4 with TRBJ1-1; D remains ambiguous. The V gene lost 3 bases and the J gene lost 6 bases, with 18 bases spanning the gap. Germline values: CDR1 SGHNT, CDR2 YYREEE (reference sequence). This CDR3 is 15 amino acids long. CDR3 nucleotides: TGTGCCAGCAGCTACAACGGGGTTCTAAGCTCTGAAGCTTTCTTT. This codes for CASSYNGVLSSEAFF.

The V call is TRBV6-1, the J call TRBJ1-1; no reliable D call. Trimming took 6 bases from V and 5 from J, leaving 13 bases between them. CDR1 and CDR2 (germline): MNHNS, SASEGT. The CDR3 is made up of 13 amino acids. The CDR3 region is CASRGPGGTEAFF. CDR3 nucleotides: TGTGCCAGCAGAGGTCCAGGAGGGACTGAAGCTTTCTTT.

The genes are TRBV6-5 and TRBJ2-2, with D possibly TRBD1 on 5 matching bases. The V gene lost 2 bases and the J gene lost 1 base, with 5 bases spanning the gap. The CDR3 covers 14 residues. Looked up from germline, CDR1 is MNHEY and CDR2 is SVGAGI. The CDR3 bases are TGTGCCAGCAGTTACGACAGGAACACCGGGGAGCTGTTTTTT. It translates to CASSYDRNTGELFF.